This TCR beta chain appears in the sequencing data of a study of blood T cell repertoires in COVID-19. Study-wide context: Whether acute or convalescent, the COVID-19 samples came from the United States, Italy and Spain. T cells, B-cell-depleted T cells, or PBMCs supplied cDNA or gDNA.

Trimming stripped 0 bases from V and 4 bases from J, with 7 bases between. Germline V gene data show CDR1 as SGDLS and CDR2 as YYNGEE. The CDR3 runs 13 residues. Original processing methods: Reference gene primer amplification gave nucleated cell count estimates. The protocol was immunoSEQ multiplex PCR, while the TCRdb copy is restricted to in-frame clones and leaves out a portion. That table supplies the V and J calls and clone size; D and trimming were determined from the DNA. The sample shows some 27,000 clones, around 86% of them seen only once. This clonotype was sampled from a human donor in a cohort sampled during active COVID-19. The donor label of this sample is uncertain. The sample comprised peripheral blood. The chain employs TRBV9 and TRBJ2-5; D not resolved. The CDR3 DNA sequence: TGTGCCAGCAGCGTAGATCTAGGAGAGACCCAGTACTTC. As protein: CASSVDLGETQYF. Combining the CDR3 with reference TRBV9 and TRBJ2-5 gives the whole variable domain DSGVTQTPKHLITATGQRVTLRCSPRSGDLSVYWYQQSLDQGLQFLIQYYNGEERAKGNILERFSAQQFPDLHSELNLSSLELGDSALYFCASSVDLGETQYFGPGTRLLVL.